The 13 T cell receptor beta chains below come from one sample, sequenced in a study of post-analysis software for immune sequencing data. Study results and caveats: Patients showed TRBV5-6, TRBV5-1 and TRBV20-1 among five TRBV segments more frequent than in controls.

These receptors' targets are unknown. Included in the TCR beta cDNA libraries were unique molecular identifiers. TCRdb passed the PCR reads through MiXCR, listing each CDR3 protein once. The table shows approximately 180,000 distinct CDR3 sequences, with approximately 31% occurring only once. The sample taken for sequencing was blood. All receptors come from a girl aged 5 to 17 with multiple sclerosis.

This clonotype has a handful of counts. V gene TRBV5-6 combines with J gene TRBJ1-2; D not resolved. Germline V gene data show CDR1 as SGHDT and CDR2 as YYEEEE. The V end lost 5 bases, the J end lost 2 bases, and 7 bases lay between the germline ends. The length of the CDR3 is 12 residues. In DNA form, the CDR3 reads TGTGCCAGCAGAGCCATGAACTATGGCTACACCTTC. It yields the protein CASRAMNYGYTF.

This clonotype was seen at least ten times. The chain recombines TRBV20-1 with TRBJ2-6, with D maybe TRBD1 (6 bases). The CDR3 runs to 13 residues. Germline V gene data show CDR1 as DFQATT and CDR2 as SNEGSKA (reference sequence). V lost 7 bases to trimming and J lost 1 base, with 8 bases between them. The CDR3 DNA reads TGCAGTGGGCAGGGGTCTGGGGCCAACGTCCTGACTTTC. Translated: CSGQGSGANVLTF.

Regarding this clonotype: A clone one base away is much larger, so this may be a read error. The V gene is TRBV20-1, the J gene TRBJ2-7, with D possibly being TRBD1 (6 bases). The CDR3 is 12 amino acids. The germline gives CDR1 DFQATT, CDR2 SNEGSKA (reference sequence). The CDR3 sequence is CRASPRGYEQYF. In DNA form, the CDR3 reads TGCAGGGCAAGCCCCAGGGGCTACGAGCAGTACTTC.

This clonotype was detected only a few times. J is TRBJ1-1 and V is TRBV4-2, with TRBD1 identical over 7 bases. The CDR3 length is 13 residues. Germline V CDR1 and CDR2: LGHNA, YNFKEQ. Unmatched junction bases numbered 5, after V lost 5 bases and J lost 5 bases. CDR3 in amino acids: CASSDRVKTEAFF. The CDR3 bases are TGTGCCAGCAGCGACAGGGTTAAGACTGAAGCTTTCTTT.

This clonotype was picked up a small number of times. This chain joins TRBV20-1 and TRBJ2-7; 11 bases align to TRBD2. Germline V gene data show CDR1 as DFQATT and CDR2 as SNEGSKA (reference sequence). With 2 bases clipped from V and 7 bases from J, the junction kept 7 bases outside the gene matches. The CDR3 is 14 residues long. The CDR3 DNA follows: TGCAGTGCTAGATTAGCGGGAGGGCCCGGTGAGCAGTACTTC. Translation gives CSARLAGGPGEQYF.

This clonotype was counted a few times. This chain joins TRBV5-5 and TRBJ2-5; TRBD2 matches at 15 bases. This CDR3 is 16 amino acids long. After removal of 2 bases from V and 4 bases from J, the junction contained 3 bases not matched to a gene. From germline, CDR1 is SGHKS and CDR2 YYEKEE (reference sequence). The CDR3 DNA is TGTGCCAGCAGCTTAGGGACTAGCGGGAGGCCAGAGACCCAGTACTTC. It codes for CASSLGTSGRPETQYF.

This clonotype was seen ten or more times. The rearrangement joins TRBV20-1 to TRBJ2-7, with D tentatively TRBD2 (6 bases). Germline V gene sequence: CDR1 DFQATT, CDR2 SNEGSKA (reference sequence). CDR3 length: 14 amino acids. V was pared by 3 bases and J by 2 bases, with 14 bases between. The CDR3: CSARTSIPPYEQYF. As DNA, the CDR3 is TGCAGTGCTAGGACTAGTATTCCCCCCTACGAGCAGTACTTC.

This clonotype was observed many times. CDR3 DNA: TGTGCCAGCAGCCCCACTGGCAGGCCCGGGCAAGAGACCCAGTACTTC. This sequence encodes CASSPTGRPGQETQYF. The rearrangement uses TRBV11-2 and TRBJ2-5, with D unclear. Per germline, CDR1 SGHAT and CDR2 FQNNGV. CDR3 length: 16 residues. V was shortened by 5 bases and J by 2 bases, with 18 bases between the two germline ends. The full variable domain, its missing parts supplied by reference TRBV11-2 and TRBJ2-5, is EAGVAQSPRYKIIEKRQSVAFWCNPISGHATLYWYQQILGQGPKLLIQFQNNGVVDDSQLPKDRFSAERLKGVDSTLKIQPAKLEDSAVYLCASSPTGRPGQETQYFGPGTRLLVL.

This rearrangement joins TRBV27 to TRBJ2-3; 9 bases agree with TRBD2. CDR3 length: 14 residues. J was trimmed by 3 bases and V by 10 bases; bases with no gene match: 8. Germline V gives CDR1 MNHEY, CDR2 SMNVEV (reference sequence). The CDR3 reads CATSGLAGTDTQYF. For the CDR3, the DNA is TGTGCCACCTCGGGGCTAGCGGGAACAGATACGCAGTATTTT.

This clonotype was observed many times. The rearrangement links TRBV12-3 or TRBV12-4 to TRBJ2-7, with 12 bases aligning to TRBD2. The J segment lost 0 bases and the V segment lost 5 bases, leaving 2 bases of the junction unmatched. This CDR3 region has 15 residues. CDR3 sequence reads: CASSRTSGNSYEQYF. The CDR3 coding sequence is TGTGCCAGCAGTAGGACTAGCGGGAACTCCTACGAGCAGTACTTC.

The table lists this clonotype with many counts. J is TRBJ2-7 and V is TRBV20-1; D remains unclear. Germline assignment: CDR1 DFQATT and CDR2 SNEGSKA (reference sequence). V gave up 6 bases and J gave up 3 bases, with 12 bases separating them. The CDR3 contains 12 residues. CDR3 sequence: CSATGPNYEQYF. The CDR3 DNA sequence: TGCAGTGCGACGGGCCCAAACTACGAGCAGTACTTC.

In regard to this clonotype: A read error may be the cause here, since a much bigger clone is one base away. This CDR3 reads CASRGRPHEQYF. The CDR3 DNA is TGTGCCAGCAGGGGCCGTCCCCACGAGCAGTACTTC. The rearrangement uses TRBV6-5 and TRBJ2-4; D remains unclear. The J call may be in error: the DNA end matches TRBJ2-7 better. CDR1 is MNHEY and CDR2 is SVGAGI in the germline V gene. This CDR3 region has 12 residues.

J is TRBJ1-1 and V is TRBV12-3 or TRBV12-4, with D possibly being TRBD1 (5 bases). The CDR3 consists of 14 residues. V lost 5 bases to trimming and J lost 5 bases, with 15 bases between them. CDR3 region: CASSPWDGGTEAFF. CDR3 sequence (DNA): TGTGCCAGCAGTCCATGGGACGGAGGGACTGAAGCTTTCTTT.